This T cell receptor (beta chain) was recorded in a study of T cells in Graves' hyperthyroidism and ophthalmopathy. Study at large: At initial diagnosis, before any treatment had begun, peripheral blood was obtained. Study-wide results and caveats: Most thyroid-expanded clonotypes above 0.001 were also found in blood.

This clonotype was detected ten times or more. Antigen specificity is unknown. The CDR3 has 12 residues. CDR1 is DFQATT and CDR2 is SNEGSKA in the germline V gene (reference sequence). Trimming stripped 3 bases from V and 10 bases from J, with 13 bases between. From RNA transcripts, TCR beta CDR3 regions were amplified. The HTBI primer set drove a first-round RT-PCR of the TCR CDR3. TCRdb re-called the multiplex PCR reads with MiXCR, one entry per CDR3 protein. The repertoire holds around 300,000 distinct CDR3 sequences, with approximately 15% as singletons. The sequenced material came from blood. The chain carries TRBV20-1 and TRBJ2-1, with a weak D call TRBD1 (6 bases). This receptor was obtained from a woman aged 25 to 45 with Graves' hyperthyroidism. The CDR3 bases are TGCAGTGCTAGTAACTCAGACAGGGAGCAGTTCTTC. Residues: CSASNSDREQFF.